A single sample gave rise to the 15 T cell receptor beta chains below, sequenced in a study of breast tumors, draining lymph nodes, adjacent tissues. TCRdb independently ran MiXCR on the multiplex PCR reads; one entry per CDR3 protein. The repertoire has roughly 260,000 distinct CDR3 sequences, 30% of them found once; the top ten carry around 1%. The lymph nodes were axillary draining lymph nodes from breast cancer patients. The source material was axillary lymph node tissue. These TCRs come from a female donor with breast cancer. Some clones in this sample may be carry-over from other donors' samples.

The table lists this clonotype with many counts. V usage is TRBV20-1 and J usage is TRBJ2-1; 8 positions agree with TRBD2. V dropped 1 base and J dropped 2; count of bases not matched to a gene: 7. The CDR3 has 16 residues. Germline V CDR1 and CDR2: DFQATT, SNEGSKA (reference sequence). CDR3 region: CSARAQRESTYNEQFF. DNA for the CDR3: TGCAGTGCTAGAGCCCAGCGGGAGTCCACCTACAATGAGCAGTTCTTC.

This clonotype came up a few times. The rearrangement links TRBV20-1 to TRBJ2-7; D might be TRBD1 or TRBD2, each matching 6 bases. Deletions cut 5 bases from V and 3 bases from J, with 38 bases between. The CDR3 has 21 residues. The germline gives CDR1 DFQATT, CDR2 SNEGSKA (reference sequence). The CDR3 DNA follows: TGCAGTGCTTCCCTCCGGGACACCCGGTGGTTTGAATTGTGGGGAGGCTACGAGCAGTACTTC. Residues: CSASLRDTRWFELWGGYEQYF.

This chain links TRBV10-3 with TRBJ2-1; 11 bases agree with TRBD2. Germline V gives CDR1 ENHRY, CDR2 SYGVKD. This CDR3 has 17 residues. V trimming: 0 bases; J trimming: 8 bases; junction bases outside the gene matches: 9. The CDR3 DNA follows: TGTGCCATCAGTGAGTCGATAGCGGGAGGGCCGCCGGATGAGCAGTTCTTC. Its protein is CAISESIAGGPPDEQFF.

There are a few counts of this clonotype. The chain couples TRBV28 to TRBJ1-2, with TRBD1 matching 12 bases. There are 16 residues in the CDR3. V shed 5 bases and J 3 bases; nucleotides not matched to a gene: 7. In germline, CDR1 is MDHEN, CDR2 SYDVKM. The CDR3: CASSPTGTGGYYGYTF. The CDR3 DNA is TGTGCCAGCAGTCCCACCGGGACAGGGGGCTACTATGGCTACACCTTC.

Many counts were recorded for this clonotype. The V gene is TRBV11-2, the J gene TRBJ2-7; 8 nucleotides line up with TRBD2. V lost 5 bases and J lost 2; bases outside the gene matches: 8. Germline values: CDR1 SGHAT, CDR2 FQNNGV. This CDR3 spans 15 amino acids. DNA of the CDR3: TGTGCCAGCAGCATCCTAGCGGGTAGCGCCTACGAGCAGTACTTC. Its protein product is CASSILAGSAYEQYF.

The chain is built from TRBV7-2 and TRBJ2-3, with a tentative D call TRBD1 (5 bases). This CDR3 has 15 residues. Germline CDR1 is SGHTA and CDR2 is FQGNSA. V lost 6 bases to trimming and J lost 0 bases, with 13 bases between them. DNA of the CDR3: TGTGCCAGCAGTTTTGGGGCGCTGAGCACAGATACGCAGTATTTT. Translated: CASSFGALSTDTQYF. Complete variable domain (other parts from reference TRBV7-2 and TRBJ2-3): GAGVSQSPSNKVTEKGKDVELRCDPISGHTALYWYRQSLGQGLEFLIYFQGNSAPDKSGLPSDRFSAERTGGSVSTLTIQRTQQEDSAVYLCASSFGALSTDTQYFGPGTRLTVL.

Of note for this clonotype: A read error is possible here, since a much larger clone lies one base away. The chain uses TRBV7-2 and TRBJ2-3; 8 bases fit TRBD2. The germline V gene has CDR1 SGHTA and CDR2 FQGNSA. The CDR3 has 17 residues. The CDR3 DNA sequence: TGTGCCAGCAGCTTAGCTCTAGCGGGCTCTAGCACAGATCCGCAGTATTTT. Translation gives CASSLALAGSSTDPQYF.

This clonotype was detected ten times or more. The gene calls are TRBV5-8 and TRBJ2-5; the D call may be TRBD1 or TRBD2 (5 bases each). The CDR3 is 15 residues long. V shed 2 bases and J shed 2 bases, with 13 bases lying between them. Germline V gives CDR1 SGHTS, CDR2 YDEGEE. Here the CDR3 reads CASSLSPGTQETQYF. DNA for the CDR3: TGTGCCAGCAGCTTATCCCCAGGGACGCAAGAGACCCAGTACTTC.

This clonotype was counted at least ten times. DNA of the CDR3: TGCAGTGGGGCCGAAAACTCTGGGGCCAACGTCCTGACTTTC. It specifies CSGAENSGANVLTF. The chain links TRBV20-1 to TRBJ2-6; unclear D gene. V lost 7 bases to trimming and J lost 0 bases, with 10 bases between them. This CDR3 region has 14 residues. Per germline, CDR1 DFQATT and CDR2 SNEGSKA (reference sequence).

In this sample, this clonotype turned up many times. V gene TRBV12-3 or TRBV12-4 combines with J gene TRBJ2-7; D remains ambiguous. The CDR3 totals 11 residues. With 5 bases removed from V and 7 bases from J, the gap between germline ends came to 9 bases. The CDR3 nucleotides are TGTGCCAGCAGTGGGATGGGGGAGCAGTACTTC. Encoded protein: CASSGMGEQYF.

The J gene is TRBJ1-2, the V gene TRBV5-6; 7 bases are a match to TRBD1. The CDR3 has 15 residues. The V and J ends lost 1 base and 9 bases, in that order; junction bases with no gene match: 12. Germline V CDR1 and CDR2: SGHDT, YYEEEE. DNA for the CDR3: TGTGCCAGCAGCTTGACCGCGGGACAGCCTTGGAGCTACACCTTC. It translates to CASSLTAGQPWSYTF.

The rearrangement links TRBV6-1 to TRBJ1-3; no clear D. The V end lost 8 bases, the J end lost 0 bases, and 11 bases lay between the germline ends. The CDR3 loop spans 14 amino acids. The germline CDR1 and CDR2 sequences are MNHNS and SASEGT. As DNA, the CDR3 is TGTGCCAGCTCACCGACCCCCTCTGGAAACACCATATATTTT. This translates into CASSPTPSGNTIYF.

Notes on this clonotype: A much bigger clone sits one base away, suggesting this may be a read error. This is likely a read error, given that the CDR3 carries no conserved phenylalanine or tryptophan at its end. This chain joins TRBV19 and TRBJ2-7; D tentatively reads TRBD1 or TRBD2 (5 bases each). CDR3 length equals 12 residues. Trimming pared 3 bases from V and 7 bases from J, leaving 10 bases between. Germline CDR1 is LNHDA and CDR2 is SQIVND (reference sequence). CDR3 protein: CASSIFEGEQYL. The CDR3, as DNA: TGTGCCAGTAGTATTTTTGAGGGGGAGCAGTACCTC.

This clonotype appeared a few times. V is TRBV5-1 and J is TRBJ2-1, with 8 nucleotides matching TRBD2. V gave up 6 bases and J gave up 9 bases; unmatched junction bases: 14. Germline CDR1 SGHRS, CDR2 YFSETQ. This CDR3 contains 15 residues. CDR3 in DNA: TGCGCCAGCAAGACTAGCGTCCGGGAATTCGTTGAGCAGTTCTTC. Translating gives CASKTSVREFVEQFF. Looking up the rest from reference TRBV5-1 and TRBJ2-1 gives the full variable domain: KAGVTQTPRYLIKTRGQQVTLSCSPISGHRSVSWYQQTPGQGLQFLFEYFSETQRNKGNFPGRFSGRQFSNSRSEMNVSTLELGDSALYLCASKTSVREFVEQFFGPGTRLTVL.

This clonotype appeared a few times. J is TRBJ1-5 and V is TRBV27; a possible D gene is TRBD1 (5 bases). Germline V gives CDR1 MNHEY, CDR2 SMNVEV (reference sequence). Trimming shortened V by 2 bases and J by 4 bases, and 15 bases separated the two germline ends. The CDR3 has 16 residues. The chain's CDR3 is CASSLRGDGGNQPQHF. The DNA for the CDR3 is TGTGCCAGCAGTTTACGGGGGGACGGAGGAAATCAGCCCCAGCATTTT.